The 27 T cell receptor beta chains in this list originate from one sample, sequenced in a study of shared clonotypes between healthy human individuals. The repertoire was sequenced with immunoSEQ multiplex PCR; TCRdb's copy has only in-frame clones and lacks some. The table has fewer than 1 million clones, 96% seen once. Terminally differentiated effector memory CD45RA+ cells were excluded from the naive CD8 cells, which were CD45RO-negative and positively selected for CCR7. The sequencing input was naive CD8+ T cells sorted from blood. The receptor set was obtained from a young man in good health.

The V gene is TRBV5-6, the J gene TRBJ2-7, with a tentative D call TRBD2 (7 bases). V gave up 6 bases and J gave up 4 bases, with 17 bases separating them. Germline lookup yields CDR1 SGHDT and CDR2 YYEEEE. CDR3 length equals 14 residues. The chain's CDR3 is CASTQRGGAYEQYF. CDR3 nucleotide sequence: TGTGCCAGCACCCAAAGGGGGGGTGCGTACGAGCAGTACTTC.

The chain couples TRBV15 to TRBJ2-1; D remains ambiguous. CDR1 and CDR2 (germline): LNHNV, YYDKDF (reference sequence). Trimming left V 5 bases short and J 6 bases short, with 11 bases between. This CDR3 has 13 amino acids. The CDR3 bases are TGTGCCACCAGCGAGCGCACGCGCAATGAGCAGTTCTTC. This codes for CATSERTRNEQFF.

This rearrangement joins TRBV9 to TRBJ2-2, with 13 nucleotides matching TRBD2. Trimming took 6 bases from V and 6 from J; bases not matched to a gene: 8. The CDR3 consists of 16 residues. Germline-derived CDR1 and CDR2 are SGDLS and YYNGEE. In DNA form, the CDR3 reads TGTGCCAGCACCTTAGGACTAGCGGGAGATGCCGGGGAGCTGTTTTTT. It is translated as CASTLGLAGDAGELFF.

This chain joins TRBV7-9 and TRBJ2-7, with 11 bases lining up with TRBD2. Germline V lookup: CDR1 SEHNR, CDR2 FQNEAQ (reference sequence). Trimming took 6 bases from V and 6 from J; bases not matched to a gene: 13. The CDR3 consists of 16 residues. The CDR3 reads CASSYRELAGVLEQYF. CDR3 DNA sequence: TGTGCCAGCAGTTATCGGGAACTAGCGGGAGTTCTCGAGCAGTACTTC.

The chain uses TRBV7-2 and TRBJ2-3; D is unclear. In germline, CDR1 is SGHTA, CDR2 FQGNSA. V lost 1 base and J 2 bases, leaving 10 bases between the germline ends. This CDR3 spans 15 amino acids. DNA for the CDR3: TGTGCCAGCAGCTTAGTGGGATCTTACACAGATACGCAGTATTTT. Amino acids: CASSLVGSYTDTQYF.

Remarks on this clone: This specimen includes other DNA sequences encoding the same CDR3. The V gene is TRBV5-4, the J gene TRBJ2-7, with 8 bases matching TRBD2. Germline lookup yields CDR1 SGHNT and CDR2 YYREEE (reference sequence). The CDR3 loop spans 14 amino acids. V shed 0 bases, J shed 4 bases, and the junction held 3 bases outside the gene matches. The CDR3 region has the DNA TGTGCCAGCAGCTTGGGAGCGGGAGATTACGAGCAGTACTTC. Protein product: CASSLGAGDYEQYF.

This rearrangement joins TRBV18 to TRBJ2-2, with a tentative D call TRBD2 (6 bases). V was trimmed by 2 bases and J by 1 base, leaving 11 bases between them. Looked up from germline, CDR1 is KGHSH and CDR2 is LQKENI. The CDR3 sequence is 16 residues long. CDR3 DNA sequence: TGTGCCAGCTCACCATGGGGAGGCATGAACACCGGGGAGCTGTTTTTT. This codes for CASSPWGGMNTGELFF.

V is TRBV2 and J is TRBJ1-1; 7 positions agree with TRBD1. The CDR3 has 16 residues. After removal of 2 bases from V and 2 bases from J, the junction contained 8 bases not matched to a gene. Germline assignment: CDR1 SNHLY and CDR2 FYNNEI. CDR3 nucleotides: TGTGCCAGCAGTGAAACCCGGGACAGAAGAAACACTGAAGCTTTCTTT. Residues: CASSETRDRRNTEAFF.

The rearrangement links TRBV18 to TRBJ1-2, with D unresolved. V was trimmed by 0 bases and J by 2 bases, leaving 16 bases between them. Germline V gene data show CDR1 as KGHSH and CDR2 as LQKENI. CDR3 length: 17 residues. CDR3 sequence (DNA): TGTGCCAGCTCACCACCTGAAATCATGGATCGCAACTATGGCTACACCTTC. The encoded protein is CASSPPEIMDRNYGYTF.

This clone was counted once. The chain joins TRBV7-9 to TRBJ2-7; 7 bases map to TRBD1. The CDR3 extends over 13 amino acids. Trimming removed 7 bases from V and 1 base from J; junction bases left unmatched: 4. CDR1 is SEHNR, CDR2 FQNEAQ, per germline (reference sequence). In DNA form, the CDR3 reads TGTGCCAGCATGGGGACAGTTTCCTACGAGCAGTACTTC. This gives the protein CASMGTVSYEQYF.

This chain connects TRBV11-3 to TRBJ2-7; 9 bases map to TRBD1. V shed 4 bases, J shed 5 bases, and the junction held 12 bases outside the gene matches. The CDR3 is made up of 16 amino acids. Germline lookup yields CDR1 SGHNT and CDR2 YENEEA. DNA for the CDR3: TGTGCCAGCAGCTCCCGTGGTAAACAGGGGGCCGACGAGCAGTACTTC. Protein: CASSSRGKQGADEQYF.

Only one count was recorded for this clone. The chain recombines TRBV9 with TRBJ2-3, with 10 bases aligning to TRBD2. Looked up from germline, CDR1 is SGDLS and CDR2 is YYNGEE. After removal of 3 bases from V and 3 bases from J, the junction contained 7 bases not matched to a gene. The CDR3 is 16 residues long. In nucleotides, the CDR3 is TGTGCCAGCAGCGGAAAAGCGGGAGGGCCTACAGATACGCAGTATTTT. This encodes CASSGKAGGPTDTQYF.

This chain uses TRBV7-2 with TRBJ2-7; D may be TRBD2 (5 bases). The CDR3 covers 13 residues. The V end was cut by 3 bases, the J end by 1 base, with 7 bases between. Germline CDR1 and CDR2: SGHTA and FQGNSA. The CDR3 coding sequence is TGTGCCAGCAGCTTCGGACTGTCCTACGAGCAGTACTTC. Its translation is CASSFGLSYEQYF.

The V gene is TRBV30, the J gene TRBJ1-2, with 10 nucleotides matching TRBD1. The CDR3 has 13 amino acids. V trimming: 2 bases; J trimming: 10 bases; junction bases outside the gene matches: 7. CDR1 is GTSNPN, CDR2 SVGIG, per germline (reference sequence). The CDR3 is CAWSWTGGTDYTF. CDR3 nucleotides: TGTGCCTGGAGTTGGACAGGGGGAACTGACTACACCTTC. Full variable domain (outside the CDR3, taken from reference TRBV30 and TRBJ1-2): SQTIHQWPATLVQPVGSPLSLECTVEGTSNPNLYWYRQAAGRGLQLLFYSVGIGQISSEVPQNLSASRPQDRQFILSSKKLLLSDSGFYLCAWSWTGGTDYTFGSGTRLTVV.

DNA for the CDR3: TGTGCCAGCAGCGCCGGGACTTCTAGCACAGATACGCAGTATTTT. Translated: CASSAGTSSTDTQYF. The chain carries TRBV7-9 and TRBJ2-3, with a possible D match to TRBD2 (6 bases). V lost 5 bases and J 0 bases, leaving 12 bases between the germline ends. The length of the CDR3 is 15 residues. Germline V gene sequence: CDR1 SEHNR, CDR2 FQNEAQ (reference sequence).

The V gene is TRBV7-9, the J gene TRBJ1-2; no definite D call. Trimming cost V 1 base and J 0 bases, with 9 bases left between them. The CDR3 has 15 amino acids. From germline, CDR1 is SEHNR and CDR2 FQNEAQ (reference sequence). The CDR3 DNA reads TGTGCCAGCAGCTTAGTTGGGGAAGCTAACTATGGCTACACCTTC. It codes for CASSLVGEANYGYTF.

This chain joins TRBV7-9 and TRBJ1-4; a weak D match, TRBD1 (6 bases). Germline CDR1 and CDR2: SEHNR and FQNEAQ (reference sequence). The CDR3 totals 15 residues. Trimming pared 5 bases from V and 0 bases from J, leaving 10 bases between. CDR3 nucleotides: TGTGCCAGCAGCCAGGACAGCGCAACTAATGAAAAACTGTTTTTT. Protein: CASSQDSATNEKLFF.

The chain employs TRBV10-3 and TRBJ2-7; 7 nucleotides agree with TRBD1. Per germline, CDR1 ENHRY and CDR2 SYGVKD. The CDR3 totals 13 residues. The V segment lost 7 bases and the J segment 2 bases; nucleotides outside the gene matches: 5. CDR3 sequence (DNA): TGTGCCATCACCCCAGGGACAGCCTACGAGCAGTACTTC. It encodes CAITPGTAYEQYF.

The genes are TRBV5-1 and TRBJ2-7; the D gene is possibly TRBD2 (6 bases). Trimming stripped 0 bases from V and 0 bases from J, with 7 bases between. The CDR3 extends over 14 amino acids. The germline gives CDR1 SGHRS, CDR2 YFSETQ. For the CDR3, the DNA is TGCGCCAGCAGCTTGGGCGGGATCTCCTACGAGCAGTACTTC. Translation: CASSLGGISYEQYF. The variable domain in full, with the rest retrieved from reference TRBV5-1 and TRBJ2-7, is KAGVTQTPRYLIKTRGQQVTLSCSPISGHRSVSWYQQTPGQGLQFLFEYFSETQRNKGNFPGRFSGRQFSNSRSEMNVSTLELGDSALYLCASSLGGISYEQYFGPGTRLTVT.

This rearrangement joins TRBV7-9 to TRBJ2-7; 9 bases line up with TRBD1. This CDR3 has 15 amino acids. From germline, CDR1 is SEHNR and CDR2 FQNEAQ (reference sequence). V was clipped by 3 bases and J by 6 bases; unmatched bases: 9. The CDR3: CASSFMGTGSSEQYF. The CDR3 nucleotides read TGTGCCAGCAGCTTCATGGGGACAGGGAGCTCCGAGCAGTACTTC.

This rearrangement joins TRBV6-1 to TRBJ1-3; D not certain. The V gene lost 7 bases and the J gene lost 4 bases, with 11 bases spanning the gap. The CDR3 sequence is 13 residues long. The germline CDR1 and CDR2 sequences are MNHNS and SASEGT. The CDR3 bases are TGTGCCAGCAAAGGCCCGCCAGGAAACACCATATATTTT. It codes for CASKGPPGNTIYF.

V is TRBV30 and J is TRBJ1-1; maybe TRBD1 (6 bases). The CDR3 sequence is 12 residues long. CDR1 and CDR2 (germline): GTSNPN, SVGIG (reference sequence). Trimming shortened V by 4 bases and J by 6 bases, and 12 bases separated the two germline ends. CDR3 residues: CAWNIGQPEAFF. Here the CDR3 DNA reads TGTGCCTGGAACATCGGACAGCCTGAAGCTTTCTTT.

The CDR3 DNA is TGCAGCGTATCGGGACTAGCGTACGAGCAGTACTTC. Translating gives CSVSGLAYEQYF. V is TRBV29-1 and J is TRBJ2-7, with TRBD2 matching over 10 bases. The length of the CDR3 is 12 residues. Germline CDR1 and CDR2: SQVTM and ANQGSEA. Losses at the gene ends were 6 bases for V and 4 bases for J; bases not matched to a gene: 3.

The chain recombines TRBV27 with TRBJ2-7; D perhaps matches TRBD1 (5 bases). V was trimmed by 6 bases and J by 0 bases, leaving 21 bases between them. The germline V gene has CDR1 MNHEY and CDR2 SMNVEV (reference sequence). The CDR3 is made up of 17 amino acids. The CDR3 coding sequence is TGTGCCAGCAGCCCAATGGGGTTACAGGCGCCCTCCTACGAGCAGTACTTC. Translation: CASSPMGLQAPSYEQYF.

For this clone: Distinct nucleotide sequences in the sample also encode this CDR3. The gene calls are TRBV28 and TRBJ2-7; the D call may be TRBD1 or TRBD2 (5 bases each). This CDR3 comprises 14 residues. V was cut by 3 bases and J by 0 bases, with 9 bases left in between. Looked up from germline, CDR1 is MDHEN and CDR2 is SYDVKM. CDR3 DNA: TGTGCCAGCAGTTTCCCTGGGGGCTCCTACGAGCAGTACTTC. As protein: CASSFPGGSYEQYF.

This clone has only one observation. This sequence joins TRBV11-2 and TRBJ2-3; D is perhaps TRBD2 (6 bases). CDR1 and CDR2 (germline): SGHAT, FQNNGV. Trimming pared 4 bases from V and 4 bases from J, leaving 18 bases between. There are 16 residues in the CDR3. The CDR3 is CASSYPPGVAADTQYF. CDR3 coding DNA: TGTGCCAGCAGCTACCCCCCGGGGGTAGCTGCAGATACGCAGTATTTT.

The V call is TRBV4-1, the J call TRBJ2-2, with TRBD1 matching over 10 bases. This CDR3 contains 16 residues. Germline V gene data show CDR1 as MGHRA and CDR2 as YSYEKL. With 1 base clipped from V and 6 bases from J, the junction kept 5 bases outside the gene matches. CDR3 DNA sequence: TGCGCCAGCAGCCAAGCTGAGACAGGGGGCCCCGGGGAGCTGTTTTTT. Its protein product is CASSQAETGGPGELFF.